The clone carrying this T cell receptor (beta chain) was found many times. The target antigen is unknown. This sample is drawn from a study of Graves' ophthalmopathy and Graves' hyperthyroidism. TCR beta CDR3 regions were amplified from RNA transcripts. HTBI primers served in a first-round RT-PCR, which a second-round multiplex PCR followed. TCRdb re-derived calls from the multiplex PCR reads in MiXCR, one entry per CDR3 protein. The sample shows about half a million distinct CDR3 sequences, over 13% of them seen only once. CDR3 length: 14 residues. V shed 5 bases and J shed 6 bases, with 11 bases lying between them. CDR1 is MDHEN, CDR2 SYDVKM, per germline. Study results and limitations: For separating ophthalmopathy from stable hyperthyroidism, a 13-signature model gave 85% to 90% sensitivity and around 80% specificity.

This sequence originates from a young woman with Graves' ophthalmopathy. The specimen sequenced was blood. The chain is built from TRBV28 and TRBJ1-6; D is perhaps TRBD1 (5 bases). The CDR3 DNA is TGTGCCAGCAGTAGCGGGACGGCTAATTCACCCCTCCACTTT. The encoded protein is CASSSGTANSPLHF. Drawing the rest from reference TRBV28 and TRBJ1-6, the complete variable domain is DVKVTQSSRYLVKRTGEKVFLECVQDMDHENMFWYRQDPGLGLRLIYFSYDVKMKEKGDIPEGYSVSREKKERFSLILESASTNQTSMYLCASSSGTANSPLHFGNGTRLTVT.